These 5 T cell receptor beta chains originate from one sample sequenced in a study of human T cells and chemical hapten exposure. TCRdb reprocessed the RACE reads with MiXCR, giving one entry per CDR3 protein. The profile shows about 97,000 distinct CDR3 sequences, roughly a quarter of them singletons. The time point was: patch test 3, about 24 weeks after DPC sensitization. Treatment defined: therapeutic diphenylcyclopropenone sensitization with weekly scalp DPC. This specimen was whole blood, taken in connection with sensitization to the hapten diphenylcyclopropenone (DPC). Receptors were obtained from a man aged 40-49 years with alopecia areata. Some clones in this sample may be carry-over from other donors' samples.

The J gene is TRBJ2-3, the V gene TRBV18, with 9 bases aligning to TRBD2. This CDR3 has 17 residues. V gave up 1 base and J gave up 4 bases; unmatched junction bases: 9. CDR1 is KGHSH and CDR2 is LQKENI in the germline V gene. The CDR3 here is CASSPLVAGAGADTQYF. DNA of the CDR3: TGTGCCAGCTCACCACTCGTAGCGGGAGCAGGGGCAGATACGCAGTATTTT.

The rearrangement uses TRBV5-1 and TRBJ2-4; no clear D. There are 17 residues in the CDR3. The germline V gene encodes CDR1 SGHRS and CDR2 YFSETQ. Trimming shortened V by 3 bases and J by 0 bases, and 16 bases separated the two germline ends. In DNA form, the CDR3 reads TGCGCCAGCAGCTCGGGCTTCTCTGTGGTAGCCAAAAACATTCAGTACTTC. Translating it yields CASSSGFSVVAKNIQYF.

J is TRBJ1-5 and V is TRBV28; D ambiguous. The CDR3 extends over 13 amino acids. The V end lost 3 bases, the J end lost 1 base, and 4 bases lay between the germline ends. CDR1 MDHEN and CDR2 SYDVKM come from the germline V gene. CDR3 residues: CASSFISNQPQHF. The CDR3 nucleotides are TGTGCCAGCAGTTTCATAAGCAATCAGCCCCAGCATTTT. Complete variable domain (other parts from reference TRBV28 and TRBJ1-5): DVKVTQSSRYLVKRTGEKVFLECVQDMDHENMFWYRQDPGLGLRLIYFSYDVKMKEKGDIPEGYSVSREKKERFSLILESASTNQTSMYLCASSFISNQPQHFGDGTRLSIL.

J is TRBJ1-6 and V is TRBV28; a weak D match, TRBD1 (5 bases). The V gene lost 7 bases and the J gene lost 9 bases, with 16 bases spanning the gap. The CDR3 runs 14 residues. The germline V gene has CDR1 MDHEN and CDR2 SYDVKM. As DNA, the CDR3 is TGTGCCAGCACCCGGGGGGGTACGTTTTCACCCCTCCACTTT. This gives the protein CASTRGGTFSPLHF.

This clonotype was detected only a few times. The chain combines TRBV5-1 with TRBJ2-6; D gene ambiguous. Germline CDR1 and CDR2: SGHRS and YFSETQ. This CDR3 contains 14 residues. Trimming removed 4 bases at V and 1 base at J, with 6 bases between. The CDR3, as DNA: TGCGCCAGCAGCACACCATCTGGGGCCAACGTCCTGACTTTC. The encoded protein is CASSTPSGANVLTF.